This TCR beta chain was captured in a study of blood T cell repertoires in COVID-19 (dated by TCRdb to the early 2020s). Background on the whole study: Samples covering the acute and convalescent phases of COVID-19 were provided by collaborators in the United States, Italy and Spain. Nearly every sample came with metadata listing a de-identified subject ID, COVID-19 status, age in years and sex. The material from the prospective study consisted of cDNA or gDNA derived from T cells, B-cell-depleted T cells, or PBMCs. The repertoires were made available in a free public database intended to serve as a resource for research on the immune response to SARS-CoV-2. Where available, HLA class I and class II types were obtained from metadata supplied by the sample provider rather than from assay-based typing. Deeply sampled blood TCRbeta repertoires from subjects exposed to, actively infected with, or recovered from COVID-19 were included in the dataset. The samples were drawn from the first 160 participants of the ongoing ImmuneRACE study and from roughly 1,300 subjects provided by 6 global collaborators. General conclusions and limits of the study: The quantity of clinical and demographic metadata differed by source and by participant and was supplied without curation.

Of note for this clone: This receptor's antigen is unknown. Base qualities are not recorded, but no much larger clone differs from it by a single base.

Each collaborating institution followed its own protocols to collect whole blood in K2EDTA tubes. For TCRbeta analysis, collaborator samples were shipped as frozen whole blood, as isolated PBMCs, or as DNA extracted from either sample type. TCRbeta CDR3 regions were amplified from genomic DNA by means of the immunoSEQ Assay, a bias-controlled multiplex PCR. Turning to the authors' computational methods: Nucleated cell counts per sample were estimated from amplification of reference gene primers within the assay. To quantify the absolute abundance of each unique TCRbeta CDR3 rearrangement, sequence reads were collapsed and filtered. For each sample, productive Simpson clonality was calculated as the square root of Simpson's diversity index across productive rearrangements. Held by TCRdb, this immuneACCESS table contains in-frame sequences only and omits some clones. Under half of the omission traces to an unresolved V gene where checked; the cause of the rest is unknown. That table gives V, J and clone size, and the DNA gave D and trimming. This sample lists about 84,000 clones; roughly 77% were detected once. Together, the top ten hold 5.7% of the sample.

The V end gives up 2 bases and the J end 13 bases, leaving 4 bases in the junction not matched to a gene. The germline V gene encodes CDR1 MGHDK and CDR2 SYGVNS. The CDR3 covers 12 residues, taking in both the cysteine and the phenylalanine. Solely the CDR3 DNA is kept, with 36 bases framed from the first base. Sequenced material: peripheral blood. The sequence derives from a man between 50 and 59 years old with active or convalescent COVID-19. In this chain, TRBV25-1 is recombined with TRBJ2-1; 8 central nucleotides agree with TRBD1. The DNA sequence follows: TGTGCCAGCAGTGAACCGGACAGGGACCAGTTCTTC. It translates to CASSEPDRDQFF.